What follows is one T cell receptor (beta chain) and its context. Some clones are missing from TCRdb's copy, which holds only in-frame ones; the method was immunoSEQ multiplex PCR. There are under 450,000 clones in the sample; around nine tenths occur only once, and less than 9% lies in the top ten. These data come from a study of blood T cell repertoires in COVID-19. Overall study context: PBMCs, B-cell-depleted T cells, or T cells provided the cDNA or gDNA that made up the material.

Germline V gene sequence: CDR1 GTSNPN, CDR2 SVGIG (reference sequence). V lost 0 bases and J 3 bases, leaving 9 bases between the germline ends. CDR3 size: 14 residues. The rearrangement uses TRBV30 and TRBJ1-5, with D hard to call. The sample taken for sequencing was peripheral blood. The TCR comes from a woman between 55 and 75 years old with COVID-19, enrolled during active disease. CDR3 in amino acids: CAWSVRGYNQPQHF. The CDR3 DNA sequence: TGTGCCTGGAGTGTACGGGGATACAATCAGCCCCAGCATTTT.